This paragraph reports one T cell receptor (beta chain). These data are taken from a study of identical twins. The CDR3 has 14 residues. V gave up 6 bases and J gave up 2 bases; unmatched junction bases: 5. One entry per CDR3 protein results from TCRdb running MiXCR on the 5' RACE reads. The profile shows 1.5 million to 2 million distinct CDR3 sequences, under 35% of them singletons. The V and J genes are TRBV12-3 or TRBV12-4 and TRBJ2-7; 9 bases are shared with TRBD2. The material sequenced was cord blood. The receptor was isolated from a newborn girl in good health. The CDR3 DNA sequence: TGTGCCAGCAGACTCGGGACTAGCCCCTACGAGCAGTACTTC. This codes for CASRLGTSPYEQYF.